This T cell receptor (beta chain) was sequenced for a study of a mutant IDH1 vaccine in newly diagnosed glioma. The wider study: Patients were started on vaccination 4-6 weeks after radiotherapy alone, or with temozolomide cycles. Patients under treatment included around 60% males and 37.5% females and had a mean age of approximately 40 years. Overall study findings and caveats: Detectable vaccine-induced immune responses arose in 93.3% of patients.

Comments on this clone: Its specificity is not known.

Produced via immunoSEQ multiplex PCR; TCRdb's table is partial and in-frame only. The sample contains over 50,000 clones, more than 75% of which appear only once. CDR1 and CDR2 from the germline V gene are LNHDA and SQIVND (reference sequence). V lost 3 bases and J lost 7, with 9 bases in between. CDR3 length equals 12 residues. Documented time point: week 47, end of study. Vaccinated patients received 300 ug of mutant IDH1 20-mer peptide per dose, with topical imiquimod. V is TRBV19 and J is TRBJ1-1, with TRBD1 as a possible D gene (5 bases). The sequence derives from a woman aged 40 to 49 with glioma. Some clones in this sample may be carry-over from other donors' samples. The sample here was PBMCs, taken from a glioma patient whose treatment included an IDH1 peptide vaccine. CDR3 sequence (DNA): TGTGCCAGTAGTATCGACAGTTATGAAGCTTTCTTT. Protein sequence: CASSIDSYEAFF.